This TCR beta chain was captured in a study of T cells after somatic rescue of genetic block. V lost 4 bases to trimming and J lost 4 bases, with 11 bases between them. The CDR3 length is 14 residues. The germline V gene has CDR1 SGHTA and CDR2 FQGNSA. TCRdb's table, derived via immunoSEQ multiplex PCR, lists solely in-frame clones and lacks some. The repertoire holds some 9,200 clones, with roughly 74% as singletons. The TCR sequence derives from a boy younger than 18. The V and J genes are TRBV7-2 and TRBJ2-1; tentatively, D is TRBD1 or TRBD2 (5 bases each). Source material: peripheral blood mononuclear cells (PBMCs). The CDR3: CASSSRDQYNEQFF. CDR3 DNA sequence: TGTGCCAGCAGCTCCCGGGACCAATACAATGAGCAGTTCTTC.